These 17 T cell receptor beta chains were sequenced from one sample in a study of blood T cell repertoires in COVID-19. Some clones are missing from TCRdb's copy, which holds only in-frame ones; the method was immunoSEQ multiplex PCR. The profile covers about 320,000 clones, with 86% appearing a single time and 1.6% taken by the ten largest. Material for sequencing was peripheral blood. These TCRs come from a woman aged 45-60 years with acute or convalescent COVID-19.

The chain joins TRBV5-4 to TRBJ2-7; TRBD2 aligns across 12 bases. V shed 4 bases and J 2 bases; nucleotides not matched to a gene: 7. The CDR3 is 16 amino acids. Germline V gene lookup returns CDR1 SGHNT and CDR2 YYREEE (reference sequence). The CDR3 is CASSPTGTSGPYEQYF. The DNA for the CDR3 is TGTGCCAGCAGCCCCACCGGGACTAGCGGGCCCTACGAGCAGTACTTC. Looking up the rest from reference TRBV5-4 and TRBJ2-7 gives the full variable domain: ETGVTQSPTHLIKTRGQQVTLRCSSQSGHNTVSWYQQALGQGPQFIFQYYREEENGRGNFPPRFSGLQFPNYSSELNVNALELDDSALYLCASSPTGTSGPYEQYFGPGTRLTVT.

This clone was recorded once. CDR3 bases: TGTGCCAGCAGTTACTCGACGGCAGGGACTCTGTTTTTT. Its protein is CASSYSTAGTLFF. This rearrangement joins TRBV6-2 or TRBV6-3 to TRBJ1-4, with a weak D call TRBD1 (5 bases). The length of the CDR3 is 13 residues. Germline CDR1 reads MNHEY; CDR2 reads SVGEGT. Deletions cut 0 bases from V and 14 bases from J, with 13 bases between.

The chain is built from TRBV27 and TRBJ1-2; perhaps TRBD1 as D (6 bases). V lost 6 bases to trimming and J lost 4 bases, with 15 bases between them. The V gene's germline CDR1 is MNHEY and CDR2 SMNVEV (reference sequence). This CDR3 has 14 residues. CDR3 loop: CASSPTGFGYGYTF. The CDR3 bases are TGTGCCAGCAGCCCCACAGGGTTTGGCTATGGCTACACCTTC.

Written as DNA, the CDR3 is TGTGCCAGCAGTTTGGTAGGGGGAAGGGTGGAGCAGTACTTC. As protein: CASSLVGGRVEQYF. The chain joins TRBV28 to TRBJ2-7, with D possibly TRBD1 on 6 matching bases. V lost 3 bases and J lost 7, with 16 bases in between. This CDR3 region has 14 residues. The V gene's germline CDR1 is MDHEN and CDR2 SYDVKM.

The rearrangement links TRBV28 to TRBJ1-4, with 9 bases matching TRBD1. V lost 5 bases and J lost 8; bases outside the gene matches: 6. CDR3 length equals 14 residues. Germline V gives CDR1 MDHEN, CDR2 SYDVKM. The CDR3 is CASSTGTGHEKLFF. In nucleotides, the CDR3 is TGTGCCAGCAGTACCGGGACAGGGCACGAAAAACTGTTTTTT.

The sample holds one count of this clone. One end of the junction is discordant with germline, which a read error may explain. The chain links TRBV3-1 (or the pseudogene TRBV3-2) to TRBJ2-3; TRBD2 matches at 10 bases. The CDR3 runs to 16 residues. The V gene's germline CDR1 is LGHDT and CDR2 YNNKEL (reference sequence). The CDR3 protein is CASCQGASGRGDTQYF. DNA for the CDR3: TGTGCCAGCTGCCAAGGGGCCAGCGGGAGGGGAGATACGCAGTATTTT.

The rearrangement uses TRBV5-1 and TRBJ2-5; weak D call: TRBD2 (6 bases). This CDR3 comprises 14 residues. Between the trimmed V and J ends, which lost 4 bases and 0 bases, there was a span of 10 bases. The germline V gene has CDR1 SGHRS and CDR2 YFSETQ. This CDR3 reads CASSPRDYQETQYF. The CDR3 coding sequence is TGCGCCAGCAGCCCCCGGGACTACCAAGAGACCCAGTACTTC. Drawing the rest from reference TRBV5-1 and TRBJ2-5, the complete variable domain is KAGVTQTPRYLIKTRGQQVTLSCSPISGHRSVSWYQQTPGQGLQFLFEYFSETQRNKGNFPGRFSGRQFSNSRSEMNVSTLELGDSALYLCASSPRDYQETQYFGPGTRLLVL.

The chain uses TRBV7-2 and TRBJ2-7, with 10 bases fitting TRBD2. Germline values: CDR1 SGHTA, CDR2 FQGNSA. This CDR3 is built from 14 residues. Trimming took 5 bases from V and 4 from J; bases not matched to a gene: 5. The CDR3 spells CASSIGLAAYEQYF. The CDR3, as DNA: TGTGCCAGCAGCATCGGACTAGCGGCTTACGAGCAGTACTTC.

The chain joins TRBV2 to TRBJ2-1; D may be TRBD2 (6 bases). The V gene's germline CDR1 is SNHLY and CDR2 FYNNEI. Trimming took off 7 bases at V and 0 bases at J, with 10 bases between the two ends. This CDR3 contains 14 residues. The chain's CDR3 is CASNGGNSYNEQFF. CDR3 in DNA: TGTGCCAGCAACGGCGGGAACTCCTACAATGAGCAGTTCTTC. The full variable domain, completed using reference TRBV2 and TRBJ2-1, is EPEVTQTPSHQVTQMGQEVILRCVPISNHLYFYWYRQILGQKVEFLVSFYNNEISEKSEIFDDQFSVERPDGSNFTLKIRSTKLEDSAMYFCASNGGNSYNEQFFGPGTRLTVL.

The gene calls are TRBV5-6 and TRBJ1-5, with D perhaps TRBD1 (6 bases). V lost 0 bases and J 4 bases, leaving 20 bases between the germline ends. This CDR3 comprises 18 residues. Germline V lookup: CDR1 SGHDT, CDR2 YYEEEE. The CDR3 region has the DNA TGTGCCAGCAGCTTGGCCTTGTCTGTCGAGGGGGGGAATCAGCCCCAGCATTTT. It specifies CASSLALSVEGGNQPQHF. Full variable domain (outside the CDR3, taken from reference TRBV5-6 and TRBJ1-5): DAGVTQSPTHLIKTRGQQVTLRCSPKSGHDTVSWYQQALGQGPQFIFQYYEEEERQRGNFPDRFSGHQFPNYSSELNVNALLLGDSALYLCASSLALSVEGGNQPQHFGDGTRLSIL.

The sample holds one count of this clone. J is TRBJ2-7 and V is TRBV6-1, with 8 bases fitting TRBD1. V gave up 3 bases and J gave up 3 bases; unmatched junction bases: 4. CDR1 is MNHNS and CDR2 is SASEGT in the germline V gene. CDR3 size: 14 residues. The CDR3 reads CASSDPGQDYEQYF. CDR3 nucleotide sequence: TGTGCCAGCAGTGATCCGGGACAGGACTACGAGCAGTACTTC.

J is TRBJ2-7 and V is TRBV5-1; 13 nucleotides align to TRBD2. J lost 1 base, V lost 4 bases, and 5 bases had no gene match. CDR1 and CDR2 (germline): SGHRS, YFSETQ. CDR3 length: 16 residues. The CDR3 nucleotides are TGCGCCAGCAGCCCTGGGGGACTAGCGGGATCCTACGAGCAGTACTTC. Encoded protein: CASSPGGLAGSYEQYF.

J is TRBJ2-3 and V is TRBV27; D remains ambiguous. Looked up from germline, CDR1 is MNHEY and CDR2 is SMNVEV (reference sequence). There are 15 residues in the CDR3. Between the trimmed V and J ends, which lost 4 bases and 2 bases, there was a span of 13 bases. The CDR3 DNA reads as TGTGCCAGCAGTTCTCGCGTCTACTCCACAGATACGCAGTATTTT. Translated, it gives CASSSRVYSTDTQYF.

This chain joins TRBV5-1 and TRBJ2-1, with D maybe TRBD2 (6 bases). Germline V gene sequence: CDR1 SGHRS, CDR2 YFSETQ. Trimming removed 5 bases at V and 2 bases at J, with 11 bases between. There are 14 residues in the CDR3. CDR3 in amino acids: CASSPRTTYNEQFF. In DNA, the CDR3 is TGCGCCAGCAGTCCACGGACTACCTACAATGAGCAGTTCTTC.

This chain uses TRBV6-1 with TRBJ1-6, with 8 bases lining up with TRBD1. In germline, CDR1 is MNHNS, CDR2 SASEGT. The CDR3 has 15 amino acids. Losses at the gene ends were 1 base for V and 6 bases for J; bases not matched to a gene: 2. The DNA for the CDR3 is TGTGCCAGCAGTGAAGTTGGACAGGGTAATTCACCCCTCCACTTT. It specifies CASSEVGQGNSPLHF.

The chain couples TRBV19 to TRBJ2-3; perhaps TRBD2 as D (5 bases). This CDR3 spans 14 amino acids. Germline V gene sequence: CDR1 LNHDA, CDR2 SQIVND (reference sequence). V lost 5 bases, J lost 5 bases, and 14 bases lay in between. Here the CDR3 reads CASSVDSLGDTQYF. CDR3 nucleotides: TGTGCCAGTAGTGTGGACTCACTCGGAGATACGCAGTATTTT.

The rearrangement links TRBV7-9 to TRBJ2-5; unclear D gene. The CDR3 extends over 12 amino acids. From germline, CDR1 is SEHNR and CDR2 FQNEAQ (reference sequence). The V end lost 5 bases, the J end lost 5 bases, and 9 bases lay between the germline ends. In nucleotides, the CDR3 is TGTGCCAGCAGCGCCTCACTTGAGACCCAGTACTTC. It translates to CASSASLETQYF.